A single T cell receptor beta chain is shown here with its context. The data were obtained in a study of blood T cell repertoires in COVID-19. On the study more broadly: There were acute and convalescent COVID-19 samples, and they came from the United States, Italy and Spain. PBMCs, B-cell-depleted T cells, or T cells were the source of the cDNA or gDNA that made up the material.

The germline CDR1 and CDR2 sequences are LGHNA and YNFKEQ. Losses at the gene ends were 0 bases for V and 4 bases for J; bases not matched to a gene: 10. This CDR3 region has 17 residues. Method: immunoSEQ multiplex PCR; TCRdb's copy keeps in-frame clones and lacks some. This sample yields about 160,000 clones, of which approximately 80% are seen a single time; around 7% belongs to the top ten. The chain employs TRBV4-2 and TRBJ2-7, with 9 bases matching TRBD2. This TCR came from a woman aged 40-49 years with COVID-19, enrolled during active disease. The sample taken for sequencing was peripheral blood. CDR3 sequence (DNA): TGTGCCAGCAGCCAAGACCCTAGTACAGCGGGAGGTTACGAGCAGTACTTC. It encodes CASSQDPSTAGGYEQYF.